The clone carrying this T cell receptor beta chain appeared a single time. Antigen unknown. The PCR used 60 Vbeta and 13 Jbeta primers. Produced via immunoSEQ multiplex PCR; TCRdb's table is partial and in-frame only. The sample records approximately 220,000 clones, 76% being singletons. The CDR3 contains 17 residues. The V end was cut by 5 bases, the J end by 8 bases, with 25 bases between. CDR1 MNHEY and CDR2 SMNVEV come from the germline V gene (reference sequence). These data belong to a study of cytomegalovirus exposure and HLA in healthy donors. Study-wide results and caveats: Association of 16,951 TCR beta sequences with HLA alleles was found at 0.05 false discovery rate in a later analysis.

Sequencing was carried out using PBMCs. The V call is TRBV27, the J call TRBJ2-1; weak D call: TRBD2 (6 bases). This receptor was taken from a man younger than 30 in good health and CMV-seronegative. CDR3 DNA: TGTGCCAGCAGTCTATTAGGAGGGCGCAACGAAGACCATGAGCAGTTCTTC. This codes for CASSLLGGRNEDHEQFF.